The entry below describes one TCR beta chain. Its antigen is undetermined. TCRdb's copy holds only in-frame clones and misses some; the assay was immunoSEQ multiplex PCR. Here the sample spans over 100,000 clones, approximately 93% being singletons. The data were taken from a study of T cell responses to AZD1222 COVID-19 vaccine. Background on the study: Second-dose groups at about 4 or about 12 weeks were pooled.

General study results and limits: Donors were mostly white British, more females; clonal diversity possibly underestimated. Close to half of spike-specific TCRs reportedly recognize unmutated variant regions. Distributed over spike, vaccine-associated CD4 TCRs predominated at 160-218 and 743-854.

Germline assignment: CDR1 LNHDA and CDR2 SQIVND (reference sequence). V was cut by 5 bases and J by 4 bases, with 9 bases left in between. The CDR3 consists of 12 residues. The chain uses TRBV19 and TRBJ2-7; D is uncertain. The sequenced sample was peripheral blood, obtained on day 0 of AZD1222 vaccination. This receptor was identified in an adult in good health. CDR3 region: CASSPSTYEQYF. The CDR3 DNA reads as TGTGCCAGTAGTCCCTCCACTTACGAGCAGTACTTC.